This T cell receptor (beta chain) was obtained from a study of beta chain features in type 1 diabetes. Notes on the study in general: Shorter TCRB CDR3s, moderately but significantly so, marked every one of the four CD4+ subsets in Type 1 diabetes patients.

There was one heparinised blood draw per donor, averaging around 0.11 L. The table lists this clone with a few counts. As yet, its antigen is unknown. The isolated RNA, all of it, was reverse transcribed, so expressed TCRB transcripts were what got sequenced. Generated by immunoSEQ multiplex PCR, the TCRdb table keeps only in-frame clones and is missing some. The sample carries about 160,000 clones, approximately 8% recorded once. The source is a woman in her forties with type 1 diabetes. The sequencing input was central memory CD4+ T cells from blood.

The CDR3 nucleotides read TGTGCCAGCAGTAAGGACAGGTACCAAGAGACCCAGTACTTC. Protein sequence: CASSKDRYQETQYF. The rearrangement links TRBV5-4 to TRBJ2-5; 7 bases match TRBD1. Germline V lookup: CDR1 SGHNT, CDR2 YYREEE (reference sequence). CDR3 length: 14 residues. The V segment lost 5 bases and the J segment 0 bases; nucleotides outside the gene matches: 4.